This T cell receptor (beta chain) was retrieved from a study of shared clonotypes between healthy human individuals. Repertoires were generated with immunoSEQ multiplex PCR, while TCRdb's copy carries only in-frame clones and drops some. The sample lists about 580,000 clones, about 98% seen once, with 0.3% in the top ten. Trimming stripped 8 bases from V and 3 bases from J, with 14 bases between. CDR1 MNHEY and CDR2 SVGAGI come from the germline V gene. CDR3 size: 13 residues. CD45RO-negative cells were positively selected for CCR7, leaving out terminally differentiated effector memory CD45RA+ cells.

The sequence came from a man aged 30 to 45 in good health. This rearrangement joins TRBV6-5 to TRBJ2-7, with D perhaps matching TRBD1 (6 bases). Material: naive CD8+ T cells sorted from blood. Here the CDR3 reads CASSPQGFYEQYF. The CDR3 DNA sequence: TGTGCCAGCTCACCACAGGGTTTCTACGAGCAGTACTTC.